Each of the 7 T cell receptor beta chains below was sequenced from the same sample in a study of PD-1 blockade in mismatch repair-deficient tumors. TCRdb's table, derived via immunoSEQ multiplex PCR, lists solely in-frame clones and lacks some. The sample gives about 22,000 clones, about 83% of which show up once; roughly a sixth is in the top ten. Specimen: peripheral blood, collected 2 weeks after starting pembrolizumab. The receptors originated from an adult with mismatch repair-deficient cancer.

V gene TRBV6-1 combines with J gene TRBJ2-7, with 7 bases aligning to TRBD2. The CDR3 length is 15 residues. The germline V gene encodes CDR1 MNHNS and CDR2 SASEGT. V shed 4 bases and J 2 bases; nucleotides not matched to a gene: 8. The CDR3 nucleotides are TGTGCCAGCAGTGGTCGACTAGCTTTTGCCTACGAGCAGTACTTC. Translated: CASSGRLAFAYEQYF.

This chain connects TRBV5-4 to TRBJ2-1; 9 bases align to TRBD2. The CDR3 length is 15 residues. The germline V gene has CDR1 SGHNT and CDR2 YYREEE (reference sequence). Trimming removed 4 bases from V and 7 bases from J; junction bases left unmatched: 9. The CDR3 nucleotides read TGTGCCAGCAGCCAGGGGACTAGCACCACAAATGAGCAGTTCTTC. As protein: CASSQGTSTTNEQFF.

This clone was seen only once. V is TRBV2 and J is TRBJ2-3, with TRBD1 as a possible D gene (5 bases). The CDR3 is 13 residues long. V gave up 1 base and J gave up 4 bases, with 6 bases separating them. Germline V gene lookup returns CDR1 SNHLY and CDR2 FYNNEI. The CDR3 spells CASSEVGPDTQYF. In nucleotides, the CDR3 is TGTGCCAGCAGTGAAGTGGGGCCAGATACGCAGTATTTT. Full variable domain (missing parts from reference TRBV2 and TRBJ2-3): EPEVTQTPSHQVTQMGQEVILRCVPISNHLYFYWYRQILGQKVEFLVSFYNNEISEKSEIFDDQFSVERPDGSNFTLKIRSTKLEDSAMYFCASSEVGPDTQYFGPGTRLTVL.

This clone was detected only a few times. The chain's CDR3 is CASSLQFGVTYEQYF. The CDR3 DNA follows: TGTGCCAGCAGCTTACAATTCGGGGTTACCTACGAGCAGTACTTC. The rearrangement uses TRBV7-8 and TRBJ2-7, with D maybe TRBD2 (5 bases). The CDR3 loop spans 15 amino acids. Germline values: CDR1 SGHVS, CDR2 FQNEAQ. V was trimmed by 2 bases and J by 2 bases, leaving 13 bases between them.

The J gene is TRBJ2-3, the V gene TRBV7-3, with TRBD2 matching 10 bases. In germline, CDR1 is SGHTA, CDR2 FQGTGA. The CDR3 consists of 15 residues. J gave up 2 bases and V 4 bases, and 3 bases lay outside the gene matches. The chain's CDR3 is CASSWSGRATDTQYF. The DNA of the CDR3 is TGTGCCAGCAGCTGGAGCGGGAGGGCCACAGATACGCAGTATTTT.

V and J are TRBV6-6 and TRBJ2-7; weak D call: TRBD2 (5 bases). Germline lookup yields CDR1 MNHNY and CDR2 SVGAGI (reference sequence). CDR3 length equals 14 residues. V was cut by 4 bases and J by 9 bases, with 19 bases left in between. CDR3 in amino acids: CASSFSGFDSGQYF. The CDR3 nucleotides are TGTGCCAGCAGTTTCTCGGGGTTTGATTCGGGGCAGTACTTC.

This chain joins TRBV19 and TRBJ2-7; D is ambiguous. V gave up 0 bases and J gave up 2 bases, with 8 bases separating them. This CDR3 is 14 amino acids long. CDR1 LNHDA and CDR2 SQIVND come from the germline V gene (reference sequence). In nucleotides, the CDR3 is TGTGCCAGTAGTATAGACACATTTACCTACGAGCAGTACTTC. Translating gives CASSIDTFTYEQYF.